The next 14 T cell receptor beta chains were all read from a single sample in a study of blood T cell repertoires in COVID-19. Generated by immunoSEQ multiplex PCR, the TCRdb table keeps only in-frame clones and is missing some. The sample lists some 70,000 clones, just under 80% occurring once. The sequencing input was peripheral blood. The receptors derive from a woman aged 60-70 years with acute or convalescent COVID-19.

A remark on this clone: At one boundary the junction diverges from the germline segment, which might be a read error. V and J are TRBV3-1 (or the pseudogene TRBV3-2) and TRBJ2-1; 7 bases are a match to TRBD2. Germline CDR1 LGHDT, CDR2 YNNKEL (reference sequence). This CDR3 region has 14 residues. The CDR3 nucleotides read TGTGCCAGCAGCTCCCAGCGGGACTACTATGAGCAGTTCTTC. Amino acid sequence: CASSSQRDYYEQFF.

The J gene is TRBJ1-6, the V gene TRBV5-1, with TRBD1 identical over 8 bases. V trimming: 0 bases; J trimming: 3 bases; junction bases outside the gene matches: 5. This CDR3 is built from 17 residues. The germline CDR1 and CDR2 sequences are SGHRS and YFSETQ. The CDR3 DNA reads TGCGCCAGCAGCTTGGAGCAGGGGGCAGACTATAATTCACCCCTCCACTTT. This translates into CASSLEQGADYNSPLHF.

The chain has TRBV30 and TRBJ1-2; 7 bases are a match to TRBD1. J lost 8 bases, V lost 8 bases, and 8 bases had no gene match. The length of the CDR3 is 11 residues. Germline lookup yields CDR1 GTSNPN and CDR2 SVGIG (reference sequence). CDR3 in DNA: TGTGCCGGCCTAGGGGGCGAAGGCTACACCTTC. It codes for CAGLGGEGYTF.

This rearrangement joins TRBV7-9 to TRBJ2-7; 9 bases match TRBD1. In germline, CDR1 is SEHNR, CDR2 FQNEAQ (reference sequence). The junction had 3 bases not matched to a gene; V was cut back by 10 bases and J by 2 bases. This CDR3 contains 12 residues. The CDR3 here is CATGQGPYEQYF. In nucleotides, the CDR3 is TGTGCCACGGGACAGGGTCCCTACGAGCAGTACTTC.

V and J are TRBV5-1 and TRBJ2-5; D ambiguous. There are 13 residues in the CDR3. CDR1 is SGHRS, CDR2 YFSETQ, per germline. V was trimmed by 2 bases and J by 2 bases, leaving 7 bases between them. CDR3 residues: CASSLQIQETQYF. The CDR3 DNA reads TGCGCCAGCAGCTTACAGATTCAAGAGACCCAGTACTTC.

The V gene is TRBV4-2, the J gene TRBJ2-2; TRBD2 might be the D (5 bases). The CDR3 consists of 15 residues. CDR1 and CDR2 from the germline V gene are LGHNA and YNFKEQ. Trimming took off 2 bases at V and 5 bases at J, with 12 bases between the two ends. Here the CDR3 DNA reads TGTGCCAGCAGCCAATTGTCGGGGTTAACCGGGGAGCTGTTTTTT. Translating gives CASSQLSGLTGELFF.

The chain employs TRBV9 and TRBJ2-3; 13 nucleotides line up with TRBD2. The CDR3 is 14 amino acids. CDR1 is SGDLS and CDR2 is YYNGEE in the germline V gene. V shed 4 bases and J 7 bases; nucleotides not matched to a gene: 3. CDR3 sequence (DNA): TGTGCCAGCAGCCGGACTAGCGGGGGAAATACGCAGTATTTT. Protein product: CASSRTSGGNTQYF.

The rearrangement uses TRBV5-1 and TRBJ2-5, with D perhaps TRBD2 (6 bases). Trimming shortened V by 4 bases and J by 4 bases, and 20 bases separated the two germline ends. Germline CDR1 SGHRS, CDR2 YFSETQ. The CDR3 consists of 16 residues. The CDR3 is CASSRGSGAVGETQYF. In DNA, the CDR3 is TGCGCCAGCAGCCGGGGTAGCGGAGCGGTCGGAGAGACCCAGTACTTC.

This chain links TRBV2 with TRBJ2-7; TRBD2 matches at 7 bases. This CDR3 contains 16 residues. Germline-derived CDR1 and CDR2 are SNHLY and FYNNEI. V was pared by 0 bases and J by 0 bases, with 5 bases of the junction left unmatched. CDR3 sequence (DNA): TGTGCCAGCAGTGAAGCCGGCAGCGGGGCCTCCTACGAGCAGTACTTC. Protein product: CASSEAGSGASYEQYF.

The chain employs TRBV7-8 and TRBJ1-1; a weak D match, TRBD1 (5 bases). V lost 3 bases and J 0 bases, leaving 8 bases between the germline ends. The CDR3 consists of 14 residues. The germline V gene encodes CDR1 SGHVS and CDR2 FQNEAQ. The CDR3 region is CASSLTEMNTEAFF. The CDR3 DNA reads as TGTGCCAGCAGCTTGACAGAAATGAACACTGAAGCTTTCTTT.

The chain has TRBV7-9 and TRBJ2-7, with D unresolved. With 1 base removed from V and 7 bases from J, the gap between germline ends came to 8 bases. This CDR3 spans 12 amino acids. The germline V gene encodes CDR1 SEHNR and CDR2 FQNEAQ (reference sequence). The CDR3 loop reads CASSLGVEEQYF. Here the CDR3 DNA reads TGTGCCAGCAGCTTAGGAGTGGAGGAGCAGTACTTC.

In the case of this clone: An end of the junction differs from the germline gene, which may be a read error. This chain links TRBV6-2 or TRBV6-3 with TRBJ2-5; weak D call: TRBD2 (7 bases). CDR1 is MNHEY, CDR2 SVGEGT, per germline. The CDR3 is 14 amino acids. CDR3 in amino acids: CASSFGGREEIQYF. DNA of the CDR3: TGTGCCAGCAGTTTCGGGGGGCGAGAGGAGATCCAGTACTTC.

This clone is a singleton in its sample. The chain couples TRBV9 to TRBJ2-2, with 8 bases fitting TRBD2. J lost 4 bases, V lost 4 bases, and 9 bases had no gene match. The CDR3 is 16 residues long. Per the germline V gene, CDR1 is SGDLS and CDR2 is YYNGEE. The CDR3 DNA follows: TGTGCCAGCAGCTTTGGGCCCAGCGGGAGCACCGGGGAGCTGTTTTTT. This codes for CASSFGPSGSTGELFF.

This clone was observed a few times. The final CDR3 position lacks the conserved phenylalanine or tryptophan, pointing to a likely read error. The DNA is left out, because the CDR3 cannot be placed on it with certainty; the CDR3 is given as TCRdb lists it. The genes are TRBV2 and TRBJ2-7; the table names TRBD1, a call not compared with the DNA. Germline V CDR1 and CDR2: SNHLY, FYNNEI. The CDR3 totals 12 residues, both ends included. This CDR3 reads CASSAVGLTTGI.